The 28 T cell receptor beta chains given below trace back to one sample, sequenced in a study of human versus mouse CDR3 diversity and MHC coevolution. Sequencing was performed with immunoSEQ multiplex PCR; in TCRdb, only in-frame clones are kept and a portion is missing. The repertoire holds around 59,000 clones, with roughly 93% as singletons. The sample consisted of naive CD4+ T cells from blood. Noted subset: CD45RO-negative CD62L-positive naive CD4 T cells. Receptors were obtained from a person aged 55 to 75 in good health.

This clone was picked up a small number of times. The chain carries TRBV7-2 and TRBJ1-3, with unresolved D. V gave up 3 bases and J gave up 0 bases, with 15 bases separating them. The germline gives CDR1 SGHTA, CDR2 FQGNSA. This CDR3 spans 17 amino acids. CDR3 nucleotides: TGTGCCAGCAGCTTGAGGATAGCCAGCCCCTCTGGAAACACCATATATTTT. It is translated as CASSLRIASPSGNTIYF. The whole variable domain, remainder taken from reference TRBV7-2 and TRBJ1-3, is GAGVSQSPSNKVTEKGKDVELRCDPISGHTALYWYRQSLGQGLEFLIYFQGNSAPDKSGLPSDRFSAERTGGSVSTLTIQRTQQEDSAVYLCASSLRIASPSGNTIYFGEGSWLTVV.

Written as DNA, the CDR3 is TGTGCCAGCAGAACTTCGGGAGGATCCTACGAGCAGTACTTC. This codes for CASRTSGGSYEQYF. The rearrangement uses TRBV5-5 and TRBJ2-7, with 7 bases lining up with TRBD2. Germline lookup yields CDR1 SGHKS and CDR2 YYEKEE (reference sequence). The CDR3 spans 14 residues. Losses at the gene ends were 5 bases for V and 1 base for J; bases not matched to a gene: 6.

The CDR3 is CASSLAGEAGGAWKQYF. CDR3 sequence (DNA): TGTGCCAGCAGCTTGGCCGGGGAAGCGGGAGGAGCTTGGAAGCAGTACTTC. The J gene is TRBJ2-7, the V gene TRBV5-5; 9 bases are a match to TRBD2. The ends lost 0 bases at V and 8 bases at J; junction bases unmatched: 15. CDR1 is SGHKS, CDR2 YYEKEE, per germline (reference sequence). The CDR3 sequence is 17 residues long.

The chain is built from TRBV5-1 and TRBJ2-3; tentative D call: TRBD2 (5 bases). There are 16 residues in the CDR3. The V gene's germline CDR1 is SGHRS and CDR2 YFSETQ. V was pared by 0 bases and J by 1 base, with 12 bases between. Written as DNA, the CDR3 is TGCGCCAGCAGCTTGGATCTAGCATCGCGCACAGATACGCAGTATTTT. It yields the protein CASSLDLASRTDTQYF.

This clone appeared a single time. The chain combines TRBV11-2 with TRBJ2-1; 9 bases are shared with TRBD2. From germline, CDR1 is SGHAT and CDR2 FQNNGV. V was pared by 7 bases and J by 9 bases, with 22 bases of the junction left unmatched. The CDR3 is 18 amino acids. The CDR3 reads CASTLRGVAGVQVPEQFF. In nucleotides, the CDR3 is TGTGCCAGCACCCTTAGGGGGGTAGCGGGAGTTCAGGTCCCTGAGCAGTTCTTC.

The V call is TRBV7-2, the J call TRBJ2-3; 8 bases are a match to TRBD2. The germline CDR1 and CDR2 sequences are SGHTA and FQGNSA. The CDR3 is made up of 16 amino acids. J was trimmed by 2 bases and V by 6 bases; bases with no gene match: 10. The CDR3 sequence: CASRPLAGTLTDTQYF. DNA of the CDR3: TGTGCCAGCAGACCCCTAGCGGGTACCCTCACAGATACGCAGTATTTT.

CDR3: CASSTDRGIEQYF. The DNA for the CDR3 is TGTGCCAGTAGTACCGACAGGGGGATCGAGCAGTACTTC. The chain employs TRBV19 and TRBJ2-7; 9 nucleotides match TRBD1. Unmatched junction bases numbered 4, after V lost 4 bases and J lost 6 bases. CDR1 is LNHDA, CDR2 SQIVND, per germline (reference sequence). The CDR3 has 13 amino acids.

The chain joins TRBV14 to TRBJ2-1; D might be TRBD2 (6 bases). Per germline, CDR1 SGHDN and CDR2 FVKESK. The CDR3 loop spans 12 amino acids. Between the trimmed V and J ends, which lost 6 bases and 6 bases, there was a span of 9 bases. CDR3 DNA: TGTGCCAGCAGGGCGGGGTCCAATGAGCAGTTCTTC. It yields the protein CASRAGSNEQFF.

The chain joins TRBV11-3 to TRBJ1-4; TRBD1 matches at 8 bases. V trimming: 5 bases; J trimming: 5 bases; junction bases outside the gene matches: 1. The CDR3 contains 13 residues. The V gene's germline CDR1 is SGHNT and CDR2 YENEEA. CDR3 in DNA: TGTGCCAGCAGCGGGACAGGAAATGAAAAACTGTTTTTT. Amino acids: CASSGTGNEKLFF.

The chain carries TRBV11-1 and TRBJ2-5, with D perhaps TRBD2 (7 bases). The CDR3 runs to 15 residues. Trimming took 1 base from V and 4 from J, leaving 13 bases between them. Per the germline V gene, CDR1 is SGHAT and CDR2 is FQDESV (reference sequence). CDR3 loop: CASSLGGGGGETQYF. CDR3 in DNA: TGTGCCAGCAGCTTAGGGGGAGGGGGGGGAGAGACCCAGTACTTC.

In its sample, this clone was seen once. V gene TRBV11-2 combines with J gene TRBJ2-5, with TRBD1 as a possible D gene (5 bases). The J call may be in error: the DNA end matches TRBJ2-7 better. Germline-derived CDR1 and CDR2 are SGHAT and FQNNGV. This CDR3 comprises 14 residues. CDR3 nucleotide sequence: TGTGCCAGCAGACCAGGACACAGAAACTACGAGCAGTACTTC. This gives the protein CASRPGHRNYEQYF.

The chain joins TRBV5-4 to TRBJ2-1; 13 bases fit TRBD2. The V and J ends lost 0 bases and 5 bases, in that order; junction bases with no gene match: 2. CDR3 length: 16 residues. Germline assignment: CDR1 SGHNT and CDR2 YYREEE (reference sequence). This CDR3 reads CASSLGGLAGDNEQFF. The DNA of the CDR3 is TGTGCCAGCAGCTTGGGAGGACTAGCGGGAGACAATGAGCAGTTCTTC. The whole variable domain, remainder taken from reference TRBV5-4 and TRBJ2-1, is ETGVTQSPTHLIKTRGQQVTLRCSSQSGHNTVSWYQQALGQGPQFIFQYYREEENGRGNFPPRFSGLQFPNYSSELNVNALELDDSALYLCASSLGGLAGDNEQFFGPGTRLTVL.

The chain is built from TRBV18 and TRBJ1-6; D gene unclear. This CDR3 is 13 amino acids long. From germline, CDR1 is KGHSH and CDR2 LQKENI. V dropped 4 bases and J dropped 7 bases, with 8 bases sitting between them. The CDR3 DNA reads TGTGCCAGCTCACGGGAGTACAATTCACCCCTCCACTTT. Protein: CASSREYNSPLHF.

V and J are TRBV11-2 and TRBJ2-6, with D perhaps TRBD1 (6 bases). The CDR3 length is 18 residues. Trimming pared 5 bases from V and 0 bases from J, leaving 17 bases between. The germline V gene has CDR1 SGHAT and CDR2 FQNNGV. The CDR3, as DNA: TGTGCCAGCAGCAGCCTCCGGGACATTGGCTCTGGGGCCAACGTCCTGACTTTC. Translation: CASSSLRDIGSGANVLTF.

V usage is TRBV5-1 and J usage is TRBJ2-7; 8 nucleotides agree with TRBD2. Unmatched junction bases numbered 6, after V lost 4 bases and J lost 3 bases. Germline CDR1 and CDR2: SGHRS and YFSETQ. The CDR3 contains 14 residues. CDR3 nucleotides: TGCGCCAGCAGCGTTAGCGGGATGGGCTACGAGCAGTACTTC. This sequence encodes CASSVSGMGYEQYF. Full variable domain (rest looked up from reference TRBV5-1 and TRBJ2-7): KAGVTQTPRYLIKTRGQQVTLSCSPISGHRSVSWYQQTPGQGLQFLFEYFSETQRNKGNFPGRFSGRQFSNSRSEMNVSTLELGDSALYLCASSVSGMGYEQYFGPGTRLTVT.

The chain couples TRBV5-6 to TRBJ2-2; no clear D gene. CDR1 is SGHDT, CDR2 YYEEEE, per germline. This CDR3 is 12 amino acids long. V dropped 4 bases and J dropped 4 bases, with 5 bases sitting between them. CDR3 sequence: CASSLSTGELFF. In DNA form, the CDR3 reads TGTGCCAGCAGCCTAAGCACCGGGGAGCTGTTTTTT.

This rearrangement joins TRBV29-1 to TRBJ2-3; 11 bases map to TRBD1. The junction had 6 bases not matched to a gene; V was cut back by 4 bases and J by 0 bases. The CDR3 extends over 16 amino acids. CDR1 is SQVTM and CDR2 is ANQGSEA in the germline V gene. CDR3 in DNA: TGCAGCGTTGTGAGGACAGGGGGCTTTAGCACAGATACGCAGTATTTT. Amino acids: CSVVRTGGFSTDTQYF.

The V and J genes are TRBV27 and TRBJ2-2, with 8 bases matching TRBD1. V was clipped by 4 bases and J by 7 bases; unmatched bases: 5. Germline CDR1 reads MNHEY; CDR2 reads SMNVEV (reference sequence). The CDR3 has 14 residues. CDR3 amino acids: CASSWDRQGGELFF. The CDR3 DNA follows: TGTGCCAGCAGTTGGGACAGGCAGGGCGGGGAGCTGTTTTTT.

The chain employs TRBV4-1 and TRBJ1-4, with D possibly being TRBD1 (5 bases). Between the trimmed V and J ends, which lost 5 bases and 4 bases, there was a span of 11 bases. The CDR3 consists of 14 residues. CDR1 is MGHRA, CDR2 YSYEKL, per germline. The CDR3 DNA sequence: TGCGCCAGCAGCTTTCGGGGGATTAATGAAAAACTGTTTTTT. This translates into CASSFRGINEKLFF.

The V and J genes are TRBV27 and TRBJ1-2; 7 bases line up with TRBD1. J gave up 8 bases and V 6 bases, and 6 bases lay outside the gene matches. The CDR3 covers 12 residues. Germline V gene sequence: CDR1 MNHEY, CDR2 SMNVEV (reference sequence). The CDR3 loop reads CASRGPTGGYTF. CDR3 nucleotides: TGTGCCAGCAGGGGCCCGACAGGGGGCTACACCTTC.

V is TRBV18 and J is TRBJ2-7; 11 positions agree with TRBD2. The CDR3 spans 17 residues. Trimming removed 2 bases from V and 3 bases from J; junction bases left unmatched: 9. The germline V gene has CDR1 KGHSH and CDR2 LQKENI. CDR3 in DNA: TGTGCCAGCTCACCATCCGGGGCACTAGCGGGGGACTACGAGCAGTACTTC. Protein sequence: CASSPSGALAGDYEQYF.

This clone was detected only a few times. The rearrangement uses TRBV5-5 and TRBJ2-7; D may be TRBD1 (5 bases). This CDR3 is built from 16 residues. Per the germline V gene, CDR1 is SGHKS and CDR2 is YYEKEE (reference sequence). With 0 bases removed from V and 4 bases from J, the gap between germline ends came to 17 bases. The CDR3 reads CASSLGRMGAGYEQYF. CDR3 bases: TGTGCCAGCAGCTTGGGAAGGATGGGCGCAGGGTACGAGCAGTACTTC.

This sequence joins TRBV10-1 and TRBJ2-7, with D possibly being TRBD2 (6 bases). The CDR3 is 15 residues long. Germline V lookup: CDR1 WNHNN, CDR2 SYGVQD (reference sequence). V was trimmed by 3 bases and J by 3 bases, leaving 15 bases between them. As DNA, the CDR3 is TGCGCCAGCAGTGAAGGCACGGGAGAGGGCTACGAGCAGTACTTC. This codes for CASSEGTGEGYEQYF.

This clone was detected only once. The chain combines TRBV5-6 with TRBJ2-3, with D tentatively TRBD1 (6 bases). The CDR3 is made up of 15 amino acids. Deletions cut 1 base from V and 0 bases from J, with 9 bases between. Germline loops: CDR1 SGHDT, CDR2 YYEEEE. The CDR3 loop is CASSLTGRSTDTQYF. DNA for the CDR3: TGTGCCAGCAGCTTGACAGGGCGAAGCACAGATACGCAGTATTTT. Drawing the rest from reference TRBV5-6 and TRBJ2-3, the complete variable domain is DAGVTQSPTHLIKTRGQQVTLRCSPKSGHDTVSWYQQALGQGPQFIFQYYEEEERQRGNFPDRFSGHQFPNYSSELNVNALLLGDSALYLCASSLTGRSTDTQYFGPGTRLTVL.

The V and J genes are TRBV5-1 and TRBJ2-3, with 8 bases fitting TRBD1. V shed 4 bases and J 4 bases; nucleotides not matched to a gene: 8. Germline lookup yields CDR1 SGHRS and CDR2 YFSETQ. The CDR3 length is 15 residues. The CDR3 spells CASSPGTGPADTQYF. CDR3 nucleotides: TGCGCCAGCAGCCCCGGGACAGGACCCGCAGATACGCAGTATTTT. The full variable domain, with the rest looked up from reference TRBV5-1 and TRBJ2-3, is KAGVTQTPRYLIKTRGQQVTLSCSPISGHRSVSWYQQTPGQGLQFLFEYFSETQRNKGNFPGRFSGRQFSNSRSEMNVSTLELGDSALYLCASSPGTGPADTQYFGPGTRLTVL.

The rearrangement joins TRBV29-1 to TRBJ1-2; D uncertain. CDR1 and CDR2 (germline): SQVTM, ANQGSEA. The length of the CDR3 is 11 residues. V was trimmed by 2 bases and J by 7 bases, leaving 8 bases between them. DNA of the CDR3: TGCAGCGTTGAACCTGGAGTTGGCTACACCTTC. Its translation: CSVEPGVGYTF.

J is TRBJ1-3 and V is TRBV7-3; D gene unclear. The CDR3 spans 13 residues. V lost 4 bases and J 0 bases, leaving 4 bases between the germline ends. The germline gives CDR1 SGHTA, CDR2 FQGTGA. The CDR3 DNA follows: TGTGCCAGCAGCTCAGGCTCTGGAAACACCATATATTTT. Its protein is CASSSGSGNTIYF.

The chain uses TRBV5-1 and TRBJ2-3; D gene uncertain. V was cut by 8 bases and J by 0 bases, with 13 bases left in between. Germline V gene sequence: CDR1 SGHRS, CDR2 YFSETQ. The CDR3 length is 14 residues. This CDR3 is CASTLGGSTDTQYF. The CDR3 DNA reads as TGCGCCAGTACTCTAGGTGGTAGCACAGATACGCAGTATTTT. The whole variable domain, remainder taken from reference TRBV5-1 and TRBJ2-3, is KAGVTQTPRYLIKTRGQQVTLSCSPISGHRSVSWYQQTPGQGLQFLFEYFSETQRNKGNFPGRFSGRQFSNSRSEMNVSTLELGDSALYLCASTLGGSTDTQYFGPGTRLTVL.